Described below is a single T cell receptor (beta chain) sequence and its context. Its specificity is unknown. Terminally differentiated effector memory CD45RA+ cells were excluded by CCR7 positive selection of CD45RO-negative cells. These data are taken from a study of shared clonotypes between healthy human individuals. Study-wide results and limits: Incompleteness in sorted-subset sequencing, despite large depth, was shown by rarefaction.

Only in-frame clones appear in the TCRdb table, and some are missing; sequencing was by immunoSEQ multiplex PCR. The sample lists 1.5 million to 2.5 million clones, about 95% occurring once. The CDR3 runs 11 residues. V was pared by 5 bases and J by 7 bases, with 9 bases between. Germline CDR1 SEHNR, CDR2 FQNEAQ (reference sequence). The specimen was naive CD8+ T cells sorted from blood. The source is a man between 18 and 29 years old in good health. This chain connects TRBV7-9 to TRBJ2-7; D not resolved. The CDR3 nucleotides are TGTGCCAGCAGCCGTGAGGTAGAGCAGTACTTC. Protein sequence: CASSREVEQYF.